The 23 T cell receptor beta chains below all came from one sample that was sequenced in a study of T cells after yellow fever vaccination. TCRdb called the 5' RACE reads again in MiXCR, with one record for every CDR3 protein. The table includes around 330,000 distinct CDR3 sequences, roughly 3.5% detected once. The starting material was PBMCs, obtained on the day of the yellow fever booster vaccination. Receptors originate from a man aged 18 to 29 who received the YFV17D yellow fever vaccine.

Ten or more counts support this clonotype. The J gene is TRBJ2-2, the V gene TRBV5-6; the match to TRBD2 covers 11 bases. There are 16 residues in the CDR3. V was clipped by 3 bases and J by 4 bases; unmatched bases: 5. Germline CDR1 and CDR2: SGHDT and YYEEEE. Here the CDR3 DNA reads TGTGCCAGCAGCTCACTAGCGGGGGCGATCACCGGGGAGCTGTTTTTT. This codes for CASSSLAGAITGELFF.

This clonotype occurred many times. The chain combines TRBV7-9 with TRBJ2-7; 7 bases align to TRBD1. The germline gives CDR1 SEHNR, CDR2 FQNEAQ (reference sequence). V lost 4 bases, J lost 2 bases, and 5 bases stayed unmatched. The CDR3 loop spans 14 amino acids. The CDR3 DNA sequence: TGTGCCAGCAGCTCCGCCGGGACAGCCTACGAGCAGTACGTC. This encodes CASSSAGTAYEQYV.

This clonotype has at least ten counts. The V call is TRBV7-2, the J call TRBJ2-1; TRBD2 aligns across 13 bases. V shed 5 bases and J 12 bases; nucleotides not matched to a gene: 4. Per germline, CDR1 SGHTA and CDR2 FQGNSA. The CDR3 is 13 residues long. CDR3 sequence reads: CASSPTSGGPQFF. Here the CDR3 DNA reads TGTGCCAGCAGCCCGACTAGCGGGGGGCCGCAGTTCTTC. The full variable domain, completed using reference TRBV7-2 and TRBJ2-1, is GAGVSQSPSNKVTEKGKDVELRCDPISGHTALYWYRQSLGQGLEFLIYFQGNSAPDKSGLPSDRFSAERTGGSVSTLTIQRTQQEDSAVYLCASSPTSGGPQFFGPGTRLTVL.

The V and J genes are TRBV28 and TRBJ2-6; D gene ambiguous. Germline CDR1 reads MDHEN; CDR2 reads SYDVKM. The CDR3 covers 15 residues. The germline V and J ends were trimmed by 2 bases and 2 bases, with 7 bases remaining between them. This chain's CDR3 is CASSLSPPGANVLTF. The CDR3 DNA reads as TGTGCCAGCAGTTTAAGCCCCCCTGGGGCCAACGTCCTGACTTTC.

Here the CDR3 reads CASSVLGSRTNEKLFF. CDR3 nucleotides: TGCGCCAGCAGTGTCTTGGGGTCTAGGACTAATGAAAAACTGTTTTTT. V gene TRBV5-1 combines with J gene TRBJ1-4, with D hard to call. Germline CDR1 and CDR2: SGHRS and YFSETQ. Trimming stripped 5 bases from V and 2 bases from J, with 16 bases between. The CDR3 runs to 16 residues.

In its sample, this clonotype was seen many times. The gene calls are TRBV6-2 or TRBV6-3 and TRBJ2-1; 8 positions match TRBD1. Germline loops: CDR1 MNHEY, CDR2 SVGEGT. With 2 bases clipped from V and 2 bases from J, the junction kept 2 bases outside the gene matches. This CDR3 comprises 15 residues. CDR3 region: CASSYNRGTYNEQFF. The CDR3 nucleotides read TGTGCCAGCAGTTACAACAGGGGGACCTACAATGAGCAGTTCTTC.

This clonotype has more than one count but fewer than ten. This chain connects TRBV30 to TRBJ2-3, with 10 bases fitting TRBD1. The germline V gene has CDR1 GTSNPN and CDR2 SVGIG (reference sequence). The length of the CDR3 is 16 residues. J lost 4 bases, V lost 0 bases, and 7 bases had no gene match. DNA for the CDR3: TGTGCCTGGAGTGTAGAGGGACAGGGGACCTCAGATACGCAGTATTTT. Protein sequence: CAWSVEGQGTSDTQYF.

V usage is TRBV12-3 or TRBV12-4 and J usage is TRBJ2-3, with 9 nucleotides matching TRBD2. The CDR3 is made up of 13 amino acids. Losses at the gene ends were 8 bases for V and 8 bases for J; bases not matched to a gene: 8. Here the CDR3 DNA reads TGTGCCAGCGGTGCGGGGGGGCCGGTTACGCAGTATTTT. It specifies CASGAGGPVTQYF.

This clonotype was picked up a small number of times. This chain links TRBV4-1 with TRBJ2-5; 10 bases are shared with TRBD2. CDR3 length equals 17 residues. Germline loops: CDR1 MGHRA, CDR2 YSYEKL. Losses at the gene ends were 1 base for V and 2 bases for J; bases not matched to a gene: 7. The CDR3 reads CASSQVGLAGDQETQYF. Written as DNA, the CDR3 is TGCGCCAGCAGCCAAGTCGGGCTAGCGGGAGATCAAGAGACCCAGTACTTC.

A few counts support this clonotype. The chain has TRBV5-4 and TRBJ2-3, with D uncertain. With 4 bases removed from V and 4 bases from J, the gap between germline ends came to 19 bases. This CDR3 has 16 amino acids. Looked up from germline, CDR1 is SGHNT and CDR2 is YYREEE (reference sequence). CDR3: CASSPRRDLAPDTQYF. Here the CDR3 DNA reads TGTGCCAGCAGCCCACGTAGGGATCTCGCACCAGATACGCAGTATTTT.

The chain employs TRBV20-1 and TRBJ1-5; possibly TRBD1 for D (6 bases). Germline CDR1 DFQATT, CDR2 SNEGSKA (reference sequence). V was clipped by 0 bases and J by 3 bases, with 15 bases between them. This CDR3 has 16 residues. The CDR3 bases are TGCAGTGCTAGAGATCTCAAGGACAGCCCCAATCAGCCCCAGCATTTT. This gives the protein CSARDLKDSPNQPQHF.

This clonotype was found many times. This CDR3 is CASSRGQVGETQYF. The CDR3, as DNA: TGTGCCAGCAGCCGCGGACAGGTTGGAGAGACCCAGTACTTC. This chain joins TRBV7-2 and TRBJ2-5, with 7 bases matching TRBD1. The CDR3 has 14 amino acids. The germline V gene has CDR1 SGHTA and CDR2 FQGNSA. The V and J ends lost 5 bases and 4 bases, in that order; junction bases with no gene match: 7.

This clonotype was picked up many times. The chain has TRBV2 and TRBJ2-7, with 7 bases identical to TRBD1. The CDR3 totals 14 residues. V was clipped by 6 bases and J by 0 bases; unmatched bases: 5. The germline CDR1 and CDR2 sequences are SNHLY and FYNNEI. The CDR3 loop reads CASRDREFSYEQYF. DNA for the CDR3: TGTGCCAGCAGAGACAGGGAGTTCTCCTACGAGCAGTACTTC.

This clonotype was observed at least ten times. The CDR3 DNA reads TGTGCCAGCAGGAGCCTTAACACCGGGGAGCTGTTTTTT. Its translation is CASRSLNTGELFF. The rearrangement links TRBV11-2 to TRBJ2-2; D is uncertain. Germline V gene sequence: CDR1 SGHAT, CDR2 FQNNGV. The CDR3 runs to 13 residues. Trimming shortened V by 6 bases and J by 2 bases, and 7 bases separated the two germline ends.

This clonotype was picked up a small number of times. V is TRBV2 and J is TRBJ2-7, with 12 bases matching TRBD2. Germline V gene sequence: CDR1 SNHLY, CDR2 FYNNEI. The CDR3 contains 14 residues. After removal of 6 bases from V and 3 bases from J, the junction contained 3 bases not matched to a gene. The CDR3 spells CASSEGLAGYEQYV. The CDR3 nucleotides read TGTGCCAGCAGCGAGGGACTAGCGGGCTACGAGCAGTACGTC.

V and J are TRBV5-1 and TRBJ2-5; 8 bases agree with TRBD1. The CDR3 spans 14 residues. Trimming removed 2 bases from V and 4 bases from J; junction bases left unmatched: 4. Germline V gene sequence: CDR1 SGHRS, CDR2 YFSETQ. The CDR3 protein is CASSLKQGVETQYF. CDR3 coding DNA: TGCGCCAGCAGCTTAAAACAGGGGGTAGAGACCCAGTACTTC.

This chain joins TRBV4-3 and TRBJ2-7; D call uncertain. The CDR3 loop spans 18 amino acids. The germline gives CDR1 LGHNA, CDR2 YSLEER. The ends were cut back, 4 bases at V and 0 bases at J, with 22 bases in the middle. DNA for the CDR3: TGCGCCAGCAGCCCACGCCCCGCGAGGCCTCCGAGCTCCTACGAGCAGTACGTC. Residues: CASSPRPARPPSSYEQYV.

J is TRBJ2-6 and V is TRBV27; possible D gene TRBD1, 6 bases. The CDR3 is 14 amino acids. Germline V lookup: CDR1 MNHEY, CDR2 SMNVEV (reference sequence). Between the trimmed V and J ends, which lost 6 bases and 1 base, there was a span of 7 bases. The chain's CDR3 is CASRQGSGANVLTF. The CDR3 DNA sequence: TGTGCCAGCAGACAGGGATCTGGGGCCAACGTCCTGACTTTC.

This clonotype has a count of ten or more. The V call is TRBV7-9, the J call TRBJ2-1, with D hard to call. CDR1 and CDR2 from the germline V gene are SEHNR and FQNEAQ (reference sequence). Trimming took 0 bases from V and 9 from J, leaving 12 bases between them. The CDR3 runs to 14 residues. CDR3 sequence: CASSLALIVGEQFF. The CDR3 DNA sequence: TGTGCCAGCAGCTTAGCGCTTATAGTTGGTGAGCAGTTCTTC.

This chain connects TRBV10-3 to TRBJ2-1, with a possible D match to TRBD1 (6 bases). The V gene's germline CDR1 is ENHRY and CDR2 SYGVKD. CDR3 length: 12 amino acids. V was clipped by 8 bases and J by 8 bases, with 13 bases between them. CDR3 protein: CAIATGTDEQFF. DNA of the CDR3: TGTGCCATCGCTACAGGGACGGATGAGCAGTTCTTC.

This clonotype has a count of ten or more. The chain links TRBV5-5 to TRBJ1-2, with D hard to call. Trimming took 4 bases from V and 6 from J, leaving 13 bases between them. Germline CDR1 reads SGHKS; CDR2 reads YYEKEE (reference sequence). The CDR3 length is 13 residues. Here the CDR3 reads CASSVGNSHGYTF. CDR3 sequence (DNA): TGTGCCAGCAGCGTCGGGAATTCCCATGGCTACACCTTC.

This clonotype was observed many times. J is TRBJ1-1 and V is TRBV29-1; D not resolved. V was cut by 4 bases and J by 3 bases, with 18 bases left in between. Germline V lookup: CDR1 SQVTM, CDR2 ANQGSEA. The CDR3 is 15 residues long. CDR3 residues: CSVGLVGSLDTEAFF. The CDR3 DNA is TGCAGCGTTGGCCTCGTTGGGTCGTTGGACACTGAAGCTTTCTTT.

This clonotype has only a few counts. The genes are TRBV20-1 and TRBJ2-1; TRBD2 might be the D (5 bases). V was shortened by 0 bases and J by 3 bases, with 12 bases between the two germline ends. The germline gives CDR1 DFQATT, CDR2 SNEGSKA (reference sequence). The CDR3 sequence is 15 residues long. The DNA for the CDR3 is TGCAGTGCTAGAGATGGCGCAGCGGTCTACAATGAGCAGTTCTTC. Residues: CSARDGAAVYNEQFF.